The entry below describes one T cell receptor (beta chain). Here immunoSEQ multiplex PCR was the method, and the copy in TCRdb shows in-frame clones only, minus some. The repertoire consists of about 200,000 clones, with 60% to 80% occurring once and the leading ten covering approximately 10%. This specimen comes from a study of cytotoxic CD8 clonotypes in ibrutinib-treated CLL. In germline, CDR1 is LNHDA, CDR2 SQIVND (reference sequence). Trimming took 5 bases from V and 4 from J; bases not matched to a gene: 10. This CDR3 contains 15 residues. The source material was PBMCs, sampled after 12 months of ibrutinib treatment. The rearrangement uses TRBV19 and TRBJ1-2; 7 nucleotides line up with TRBD1. The receptor was isolated from a human donor with chronic lymphocytic leukemia. The CDR3 loop is CASSRDREFAYGYTF. DNA of the CDR3: TGTGCCAGTAGTCGTGACAGGGAGTTTGCCTATGGCTACACCTTC.